The 18 T cell receptor beta chains given below trace back to one sample, sequenced in a study of vaccination and CD4 T cells after COVID-19. Treatment meaning: approximately nine-day PBMC culture with coronavirus spike peptide pools or control peptides (ViraFEST assay). These receptors are not linked to any known antigen. The study sequenced cultured CD4+ T cell DNA using the Oncomine TCR Beta short-read assay. TCRdb used MiXCR to reprocess the PCR reads, holding one entry per CDR3 protein. The profile shows roughly 13,000 distinct CDR3 sequences, around half of them singletons. The sequencing sample was made of CD4+ T cells from blood, cultured in vitro. The receptor set was obtained from a human donor who had recovered from COVID-19.

The CDR3 reads CASSGGGPRETQYF. The CDR3 DNA follows: TGCGCCAGCAGCGGTGGGGGGCCGCGAGAGACCCAGTACTTC. This chain uses TRBV5-1 with TRBJ2-5; possibly TRBD1 or TRBD2 for D (6 bases each). V lost 4 bases and J lost 4, with 14 bases in between. This CDR3 region has 14 residues. In germline, CDR1 is SGHRS, CDR2 YFSETQ.

The chain combines TRBV5-5 with TRBJ1-5, with a weak D call TRBD1 (6 bases). Per the germline V gene, CDR1 is SGHKS and CDR2 is YYEKEE (reference sequence). With 3 bases removed from V and 2 bases from J, the gap between germline ends came to 9 bases. The CDR3 sequence is 14 residues long. This chain's CDR3 is CASSSGVGNQPQHF. Here the CDR3 DNA reads TGTGCCAGCAGCTCAGGGGTGGGCAATCAGCCCCAGCATTTT. The full variable domain, rest sourced from reference TRBV5-5 and TRBJ1-5, is DAGVTQSPTHLIKTRGQQVTLRCSPISGHKSVSWYQQVLGQGPQFIFQYYEKEERGRGNFPDRFSARQFPNYSSELNVNALLLGDSALYLCASSSGVGNQPQHFGDGTRLSIL.

This clonotype was seen only a few times. The chain carries TRBV7-2 and TRBJ1-1, with D possibly matching TRBD1 (6 bases). In germline, CDR1 is SGHTA, CDR2 FQGNSA. The CDR3 runs to 16 residues. Trimming removed 5 bases at V and 1 base at J, with 17 bases between. DNA for the CDR3: TGTGCCAGCAGCCCGGGGGGGGCATTGGCGAACACTGAAGCTTTCTTT. Its protein product is CASSPGGALANTEAFF.

V is TRBV19 and J is TRBJ1-2; D remains ambiguous. With 7 bases removed from V and 8 bases from J, the gap between germline ends came to 17 bases. The CDR3 sequence is 13 residues long. Germline CDR1 LNHDA, CDR2 SQIVND (reference sequence). CDR3 bases: TGTGCCAGTACTCCGCGGCCCGTTGACGGCTACACCTTC. As protein: CASTPRPVDGYTF.

The rearrangement joins TRBV20-1 to TRBJ2-3; 14 positions match TRBD2. This CDR3 spans 17 amino acids. Germline V gives CDR1 DFQATT, CDR2 SNEGSKA (reference sequence). Trimming at V came to 6 bases and at J to 1 base, leaving 9 bases not matched to a gene. CDR3 in DNA: TGCAGTGCCCCGACTAGCGGGGGGGCGAGGGGCACAGATACGCAGTATTTT. It is translated as CSAPTSGGARGTDTQYF.

The V gene is TRBV6-5, the J gene TRBJ2-2; D not certain. The CDR3 spans 14 residues. Germline loops: CDR1 MNHEY, CDR2 SVGAGI. Trimming took 4 bases from V and 3 from J, leaving 9 bases between them. The CDR3 spells CASSSRPDTGELFF. The CDR3 DNA follows: TGTGCCAGCAGTTCCCGGCCAGACACCGGGGAGCTGTTTTTT.

The chain has TRBV20-1 and TRBJ1-5; possible D gene TRBD1, 5 bases. The V end lost 1 base, the J end lost 2 bases, and 15 bases lay between the germline ends. This CDR3 is 16 amino acids long. Per the germline V gene, CDR1 is DFQATT and CDR2 is SNEGSKA (reference sequence). The CDR3 loop reads CSARAMRGLGNQPQHF. CDR3 nucleotide sequence: TGCAGTGCTAGAGCCATGAGGGGACTAGGCAATCAGCCCCAGCATTTT.

In its sample, this clonotype was seen once. The rearrangement uses TRBV30 and TRBJ2-1, with no clear D. The CDR3 has 11 residues. In germline, CDR1 is GTSNPN, CDR2 SVGIG (reference sequence). V was clipped by 3 bases and J by 7 bases, with 7 bases between them. CDR3 loop: CAWSTFNEQFF. The CDR3 DNA sequence: TGTGCCTGGAGCACCTTTAATGAGCAGTTCTTC.

This sequence joins TRBV7-6 and TRBJ2-6; D tentatively fits TRBD1 or TRBD2 (5 bases each). There are 17 residues in the CDR3. Germline V lookup: CDR1 SGHVS, CDR2 FNYEAQ. Deletions cut 1 base from V and 2 bases from J, with 12 bases between. The CDR3, as DNA: TGTGCCAGCAGCTTAGGGTTTCTGGGGGCTGGGGCCAACGTCCTGACTTTC. Its protein product is CASSLGFLGAGANVLTF.

The CDR3 nucleotides read TGCGCCAGCAGCTTGGAGGGGGGCTACAGAAACACTGAAGCTTTCTTT. It encodes CASSLEGGYRNTEAFF. The rearrangement joins TRBV5-1 to TRBJ1-1; a possible D gene is TRBD1 (6 bases). The V gene's germline CDR1 is SGHRS and CDR2 YFSETQ. V gave up 0 bases and J gave up 2 bases, with 14 bases separating them. This CDR3 comprises 16 residues. Complete variable domain (other parts from reference TRBV5-1 and TRBJ1-1): KAGVTQTPRYLIKTRGQQVTLSCSPISGHRSVSWYQQTPGQGLQFLFEYFSETQRNKGNFPGRFSGRQFSNSRSEMNVSTLELGDSALYLCASSLEGGYRNTEAFFGQGTRLTVV.

This clonotype came up a few times. This rearrangement joins TRBV10-1 to TRBJ2-2; D might be TRBD1 (7 bases). V gave up 4 bases and J gave up 2 bases, with 23 bases separating them. There are 19 residues in the CDR3. CDR1 is WNHNN and CDR2 is SYGVQD in the germline V gene (reference sequence). The CDR3 bases are TGCGCCAGCAGTGGTGGAGGGGGCCTGGCCGCTTTCAACACCGGGGAGCTGTTTTTT. It specifies CASSGGGGLAAFNTGELFF.

CDR3 bases: TGCGCCAGCAGCGGAACTAGCGGGAGGTATTTT. Its protein is CASSGTSGRYF. V usage is TRBV5-1 and J usage is TRBJ2-3; TRBD2 agrees at 11 bases. CDR1 is SGHRS, CDR2 YFSETQ, per germline. J gave up 14 bases and V 4 bases, and 3 bases lay outside the gene matches. The CDR3 has 11 amino acids.

The chain has TRBV6-2 or TRBV6-3 and TRBJ2-7; TRBD1 or TRBD2 may be the D gene (5 bases each). Trimming removed 3 bases at V and 3 bases at J, with 12 bases between. There are 14 residues in the CDR3. CDR1 and CDR2 (germline): MNHEY, SVGEGT. The CDR3 loop is CASSYSWGFYEQYF. CDR3 nucleotides: TGTGCCAGCAGTTATTCTTGGGGGTTCTACGAGCAGTACTTC.

This CDR3 reads CASTDRNSYEQYF. The CDR3 region has the DNA TGCGCCAGCACGGACAGGAATTCCTACGAGCAGTACTTC. The chain uses TRBV23-1 and TRBJ2-7; 7 bases agree with TRBD1. TRBV23-1 is an open reading frame, and its role is uncertain. The CDR3 covers 13 residues. The V gene end was trimmed by 7 bases and the J gene end by 1 base; junction bases not matched to a gene: 4.

This clonotype turned up a few times. The chain uses TRBV20-1 and TRBJ1-1; 12 bases are a match to TRBD1. Germline trimming cut 3 bases from V and 6 bases from J; bases unmatched to any gene: 11. Germline assignment: CDR1 DFQATT and CDR2 SNEGSKA (reference sequence). The CDR3 has 16 residues. The CDR3 nucleotides are TGCAGTGCTAGGCAGGCCGCGGGACAGGGGGCGGCTGAAGCTTTCTTT. Translation gives CSARQAAGQGAAEAFF.

V and J are TRBV4-1 and TRBJ2-3; 10 bases agree with TRBD2. Germline V lookup: CDR1 MGHRA, CDR2 YSYEKL. The CDR3 spans 16 residues. J gave up 6 bases and V 0 bases, and 6 bases lay outside the gene matches. The CDR3 region has the DNA TGCGCCAGCAGCCAAGATGTAGCGGGGGGCGTTGATACGCAGTATTTT. Its translation is CASSQDVAGGVDTQYF.

V is TRBV7-2 and J is TRBJ1-1; D perhaps matches TRBD1 (5 bases). There are 14 residues in the CDR3. The germline gives CDR1 SGHTA, CDR2 FQGNSA. V lost 3 bases to trimming and J lost 4 bases, with 12 bases between them. The CDR3 reads CASSFTGTGTEAFF. The DNA for the CDR3 is TGTGCCAGCAGCTTCACCGGGACTGGCACTGAAGCTTTCTTT.

The J gene is TRBJ2-7, the V gene TRBV9; weak D call: TRBD2 (5 bases). V was trimmed by 4 bases and J by 6 bases, leaving 17 bases between them. This CDR3 region has 14 residues. Germline values: CDR1 SGDLS, CDR2 YYNGEE. CDR3 coding DNA: TGTGCCAGCAGCCCTGACACCTCGGGGTTCGAGCAGTACTTC. Translated, it gives CASSPDTSGFEQYF.